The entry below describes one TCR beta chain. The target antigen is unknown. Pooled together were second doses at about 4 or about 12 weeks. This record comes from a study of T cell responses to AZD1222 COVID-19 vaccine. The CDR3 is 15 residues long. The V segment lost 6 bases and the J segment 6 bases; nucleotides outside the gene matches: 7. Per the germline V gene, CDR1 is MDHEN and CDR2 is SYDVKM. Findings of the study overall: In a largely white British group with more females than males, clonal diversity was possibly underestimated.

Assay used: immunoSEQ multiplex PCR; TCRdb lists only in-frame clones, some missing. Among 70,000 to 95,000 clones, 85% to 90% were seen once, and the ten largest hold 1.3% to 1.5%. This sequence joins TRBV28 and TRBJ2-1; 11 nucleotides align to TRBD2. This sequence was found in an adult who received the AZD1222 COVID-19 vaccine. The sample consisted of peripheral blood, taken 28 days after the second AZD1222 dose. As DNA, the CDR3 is TGTGCCAGCAGAGAAACTAGCGGGGGAGGCAATGAGCAGTTCTTC. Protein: CASRETSGGGNEQFF.